This record concerns one TCR beta chain sequence. The protocol was immunoSEQ multiplex PCR, while the TCRdb copy is restricted to in-frame clones and leaves out a portion. The sample records some 2 million clones, less than 95% being singletons. Positive CCR7 selection of CD45RO-negative cells yielded the naive CD8 cells, and terminally differentiated effector memory CD45RA+ cells were excluded. Every one of the donors was a Caucasian adult that lived in Nashville, Tennessee. The data stem from a study of shared clonotypes between healthy human individuals. Whole-study context: CD4 naive cells filled three plates per donor, CD4 memory three, CD8 naive two and CD8 memory one.

Input material: naive CD8+ T cells sorted from blood. The source of this sequence is a man aged 18 to 30 in good health.

DNA of the CDR3: TGTGCCATCAGTTCGGTAGTGGGTCTCTCCTACGAGCAGTACTTC. Its translation is CAISSVVGLSYEQYF. The chain couples TRBV10-3 to TRBJ2-7; D is undetermined. Germline V CDR1 and CDR2: ENHRY, SYGVKD. V was trimmed by 5 bases and J by 0 bases, leaving 14 bases between them. This CDR3 is built from 15 residues.